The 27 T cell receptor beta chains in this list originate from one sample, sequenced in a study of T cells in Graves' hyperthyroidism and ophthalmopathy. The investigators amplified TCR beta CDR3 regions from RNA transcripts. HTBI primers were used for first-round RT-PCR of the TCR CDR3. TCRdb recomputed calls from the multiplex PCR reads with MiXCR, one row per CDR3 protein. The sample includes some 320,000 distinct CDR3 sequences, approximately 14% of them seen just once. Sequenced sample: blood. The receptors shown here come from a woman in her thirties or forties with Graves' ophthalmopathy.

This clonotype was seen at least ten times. This CDR3 reads CSAGGANVLTF. The CDR3, as DNA: TGCAGTGCTGGGGGAGCCAACGTCCTGACTTTC. The chain couples TRBV20-1 to TRBJ2-6; D may be TRBD1 or TRBD2 (5 bases each). This CDR3 contains 11 residues. Trimming left V 5 bases short and J 7 bases short, with 6 bases between. Per the germline V gene, CDR1 is DFQATT and CDR2 is SNEGSKA (reference sequence).

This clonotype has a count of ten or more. CDR3 bases: TGTGCCAGCAGCTTAGCGCGAACAGGGGGCTGGGAGACCCAGTACTTC. Translated, it gives CASSLARTGGWETQYF. This chain links TRBV7-2 with TRBJ2-5; 9 nucleotides line up with TRBD1. Losses at the gene ends were 0 bases for V and 5 bases for J; bases not matched to a gene: 7. The length of the CDR3 is 16 residues. Germline values: CDR1 SGHTA, CDR2 FQGNSA.

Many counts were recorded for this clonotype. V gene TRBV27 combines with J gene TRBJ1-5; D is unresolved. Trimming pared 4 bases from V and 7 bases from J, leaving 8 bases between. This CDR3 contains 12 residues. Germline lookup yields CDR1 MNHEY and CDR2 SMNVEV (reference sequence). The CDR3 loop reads CASSSIGQPQHF. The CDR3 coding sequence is TGTGCCAGCAGTTCCATCGGCCAGCCCCAGCATTTT.

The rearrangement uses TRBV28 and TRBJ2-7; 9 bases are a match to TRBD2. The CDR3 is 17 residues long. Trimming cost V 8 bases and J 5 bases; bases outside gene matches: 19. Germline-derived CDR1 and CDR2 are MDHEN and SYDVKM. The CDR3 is CASDTQHWGSGSHEQYF. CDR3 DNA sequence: TGTGCCAGCGATACTCAACATTGGGGTAGCGGGAGCCACGAGCAGTACTTC.

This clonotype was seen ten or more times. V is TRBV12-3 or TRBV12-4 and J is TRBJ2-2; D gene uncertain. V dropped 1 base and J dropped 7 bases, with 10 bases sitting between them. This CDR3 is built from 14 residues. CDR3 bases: TGTGCCAGCAGTTTAGTGGGTAGTGACGGGGAGCTGTTTTTT. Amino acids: CASSLVGSDGELFF.

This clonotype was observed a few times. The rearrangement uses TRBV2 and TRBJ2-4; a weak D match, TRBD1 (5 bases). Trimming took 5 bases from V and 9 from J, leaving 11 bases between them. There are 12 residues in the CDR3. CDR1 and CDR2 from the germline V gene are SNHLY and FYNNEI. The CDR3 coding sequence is TGTGCCAGCAGTCAGGGTCGAAGCATTCAGTACTTC. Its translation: CASSQGRSIQYF. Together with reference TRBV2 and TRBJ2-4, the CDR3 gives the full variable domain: EPEVTQTPSHQVTQMGQEVILRCVPISNHLYFYWYRQILGQKVEFLVSFYNNEISEKSEIFDDQFSVERPDGSNFTLKIRSTKLEDSAMYFCASSQGRSIQYFGAGTRLSVL.

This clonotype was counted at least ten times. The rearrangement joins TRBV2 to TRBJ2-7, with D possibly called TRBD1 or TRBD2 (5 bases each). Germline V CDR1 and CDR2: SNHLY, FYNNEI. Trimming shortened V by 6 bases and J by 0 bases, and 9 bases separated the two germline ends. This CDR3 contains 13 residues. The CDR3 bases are TGTGCCAGCAGACGGGACCGCTCCTACGAGCAGTACTTC. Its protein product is CASRRDRSYEQYF.

The CDR3 is CASSLLRDRGNEKLFF. CDR3 sequence (DNA): TGTGCCAGCAGCCTTCTCCGGGACCGGGGGAATGAAAAACTGTTTTTT. This chain connects TRBV2 to TRBJ1-4, with D possibly being TRBD1 (5 bases). This CDR3 comprises 16 residues. Germline CDR1 and CDR2: SNHLY and FYNNEI. The V and J ends lost 6 bases and 5 bases respectively, with 19 bases between them. Drawing the rest from reference TRBV2 and TRBJ1-4, the complete variable domain is EPEVTQTPSHQVTQMGQEVILRCVPISNHLYFYWYRQILGQKVEFLVSFYNNEISEKSEIFDDQFSVERPDGSNFTLKIRSTKLEDSAMYFCASSLLRDRGNEKLFFGSGTQLSVL.

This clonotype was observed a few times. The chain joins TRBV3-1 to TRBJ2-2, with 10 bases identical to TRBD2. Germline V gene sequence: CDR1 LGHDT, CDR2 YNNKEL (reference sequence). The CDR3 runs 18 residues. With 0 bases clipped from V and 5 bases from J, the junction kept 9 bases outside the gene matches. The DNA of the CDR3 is TGTGCCAGCAGCCAAGATTCTAGCGGGAGCCTTTGGACCGGGGAGCTGTTTTTT. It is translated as CASSQDSSGSLWTGELFF.

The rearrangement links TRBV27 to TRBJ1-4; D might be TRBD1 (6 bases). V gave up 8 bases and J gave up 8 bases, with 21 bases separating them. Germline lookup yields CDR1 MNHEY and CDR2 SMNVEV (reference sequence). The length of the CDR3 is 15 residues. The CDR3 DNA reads TGTGCCAGCGGCCCCGGCTGGGGGCAAGGCGAAAAACTGTTTTTT. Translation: CASGPGWGQGEKLFF.

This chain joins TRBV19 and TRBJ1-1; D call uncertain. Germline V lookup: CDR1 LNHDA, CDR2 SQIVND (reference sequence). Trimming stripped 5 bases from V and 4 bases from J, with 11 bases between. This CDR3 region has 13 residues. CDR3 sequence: CASSARVSTEAFF. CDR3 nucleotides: TGTGCCAGTAGTGCCCGTGTGAGCACTGAAGCTTTCTTT.

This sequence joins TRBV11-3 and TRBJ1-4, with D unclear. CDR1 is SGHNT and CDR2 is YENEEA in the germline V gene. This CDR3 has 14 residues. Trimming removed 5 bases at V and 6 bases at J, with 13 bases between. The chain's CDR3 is CASSVETRDEKLFF. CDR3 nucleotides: TGTGCCAGCAGCGTTGAAACGCGGGATGAAAAACTGTTTTTT.

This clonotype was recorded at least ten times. CDR3: CASSLKGTSGFTDTQYF. The CDR3 DNA sequence: TGTGCCAGCAGTTTAAAAGGGACTAGCGGGTTCACAGATACGCAGTATTTT. This chain links TRBV6-1 with TRBJ2-3; 12 nucleotides align to TRBD2. This CDR3 comprises 17 residues. V shed 5 bases and J 2 bases; nucleotides not matched to a gene: 8. Germline V gene lookup returns CDR1 MNHNS and CDR2 SASEGT.

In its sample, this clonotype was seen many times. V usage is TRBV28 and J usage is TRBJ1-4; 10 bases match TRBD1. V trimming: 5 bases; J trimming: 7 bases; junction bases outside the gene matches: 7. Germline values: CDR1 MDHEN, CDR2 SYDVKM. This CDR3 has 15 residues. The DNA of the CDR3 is TGTGCCAGCAGTCGCCAGACAGGGGGCAGTGAAAAACTGTTTTTT. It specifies CASSRQTGGSEKLFF.

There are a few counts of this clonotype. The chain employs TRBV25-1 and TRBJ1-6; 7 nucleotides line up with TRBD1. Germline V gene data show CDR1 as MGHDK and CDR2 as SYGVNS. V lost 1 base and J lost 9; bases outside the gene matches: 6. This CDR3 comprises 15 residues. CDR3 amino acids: CASSEFRGGSSPLHF. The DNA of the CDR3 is TGTGCCAGCAGTGAATTCCGAGGGGGCAGTTCACCCCTCCACTTT.

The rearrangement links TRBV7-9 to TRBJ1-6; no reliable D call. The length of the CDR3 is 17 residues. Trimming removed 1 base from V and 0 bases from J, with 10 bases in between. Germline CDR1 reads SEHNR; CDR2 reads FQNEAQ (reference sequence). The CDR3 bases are TGTGCCAGCAGCTTAGGTGTGGGAAGCTCCTATAATTCACCCCTCCACTTT. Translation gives CASSLGVGSSYNSPLHF. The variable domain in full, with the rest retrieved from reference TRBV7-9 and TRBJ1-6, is DTGVSQNPRHKITKRGQNVTFRCDPISEHNRLYWYRQTLGQGPEFLTYFQNEAQLEKSRLLSDRFSAERPKGSFSTLEIQRTEQGDSAMYLCASSLGVGSSYNSPLHFGNGTRLTVT.

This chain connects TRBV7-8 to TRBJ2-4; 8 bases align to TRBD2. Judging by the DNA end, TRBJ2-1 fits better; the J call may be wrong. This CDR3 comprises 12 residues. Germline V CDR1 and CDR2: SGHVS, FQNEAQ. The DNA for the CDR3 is TGTGCCAGCAGCTTAGGGCGGGGGGTTCAGTTCTTC. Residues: CASSLGRGVQFF.

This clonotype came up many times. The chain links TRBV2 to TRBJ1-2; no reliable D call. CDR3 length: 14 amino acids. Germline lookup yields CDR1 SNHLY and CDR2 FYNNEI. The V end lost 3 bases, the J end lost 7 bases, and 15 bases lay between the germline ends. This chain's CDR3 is CASSDMRERIGYTF. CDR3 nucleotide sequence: TGTGCCAGCAGTGATATGAGGGAACGTATTGGCTACACCTTC.

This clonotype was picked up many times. CDR3 DNA sequence: TGCAGTGCTAGGGGGGACGTATGGGGCACTGAAGCTTTCTTT. Its translation: CSARGDVWGTEAFF. The rearrangement uses TRBV20-1 and TRBJ1-1, with D maybe TRBD1 (5 bases). The germline V gene has CDR1 DFQATT and CDR2 SNEGSKA (reference sequence). Trimming removed 3 bases from V and 4 bases from J, with 15 bases in between. The CDR3 length is 14 residues.

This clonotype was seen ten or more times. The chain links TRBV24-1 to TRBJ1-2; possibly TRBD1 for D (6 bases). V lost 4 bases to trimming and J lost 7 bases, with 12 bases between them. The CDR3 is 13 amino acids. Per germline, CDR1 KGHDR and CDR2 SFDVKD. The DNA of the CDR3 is TGTGCCACCAGTGAAGGGGGGACGGTTGGCTACACCTTC. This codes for CATSEGGTVGYTF.

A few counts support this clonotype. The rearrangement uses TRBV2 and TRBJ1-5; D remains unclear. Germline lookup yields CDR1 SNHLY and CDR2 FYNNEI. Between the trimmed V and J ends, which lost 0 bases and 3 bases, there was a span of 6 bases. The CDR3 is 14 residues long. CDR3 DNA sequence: TGTGCCAGCAGTGAAGCGGGTCCCAATCAGCCCCAGCATTTT. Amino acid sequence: CASSEAGPNQPQHF.

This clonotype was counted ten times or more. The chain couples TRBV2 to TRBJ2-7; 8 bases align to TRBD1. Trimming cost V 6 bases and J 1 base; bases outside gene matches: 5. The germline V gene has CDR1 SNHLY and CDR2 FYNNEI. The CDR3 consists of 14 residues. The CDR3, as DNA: TGTGCCAGCAGGACCGGACAGGGATCCTACGAGCAGTACTTC. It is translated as CASRTGQGSYEQYF.

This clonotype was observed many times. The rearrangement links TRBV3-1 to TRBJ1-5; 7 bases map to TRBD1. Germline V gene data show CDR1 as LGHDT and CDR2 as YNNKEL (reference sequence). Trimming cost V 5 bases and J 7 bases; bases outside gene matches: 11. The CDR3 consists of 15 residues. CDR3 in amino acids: CASSKQTGSGQPQHF. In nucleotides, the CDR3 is TGTGCCAGCAGCAAGCAGACAGGGTCGGGACAGCCCCAGCATTTT.

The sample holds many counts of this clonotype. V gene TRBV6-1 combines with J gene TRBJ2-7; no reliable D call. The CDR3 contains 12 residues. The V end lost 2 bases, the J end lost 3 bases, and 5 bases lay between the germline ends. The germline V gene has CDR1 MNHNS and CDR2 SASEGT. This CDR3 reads CASSEIDYEQYF. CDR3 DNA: TGTGCCAGCAGTGAAATCGACTACGAGCAGTACTTC.

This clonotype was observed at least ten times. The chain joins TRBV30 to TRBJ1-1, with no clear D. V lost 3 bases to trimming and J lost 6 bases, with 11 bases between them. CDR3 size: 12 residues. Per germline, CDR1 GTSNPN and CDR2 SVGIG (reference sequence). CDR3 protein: CAWRDHESEAFF. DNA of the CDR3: TGTGCCTGGAGGGATCATGAATCTGAAGCTTTCTTT.

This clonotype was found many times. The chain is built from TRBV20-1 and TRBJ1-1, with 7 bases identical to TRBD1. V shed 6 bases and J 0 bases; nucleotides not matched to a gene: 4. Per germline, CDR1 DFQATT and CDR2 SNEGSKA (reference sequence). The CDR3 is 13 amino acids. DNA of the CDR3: TGCAGTGCCTACAGGGGTTTGAACACTGAAGCTTTCTTT. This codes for CSAYRGLNTEAFF.

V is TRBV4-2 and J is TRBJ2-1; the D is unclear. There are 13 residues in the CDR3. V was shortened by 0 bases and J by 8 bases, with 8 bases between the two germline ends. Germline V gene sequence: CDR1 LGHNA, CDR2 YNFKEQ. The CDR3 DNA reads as TGTGCCAGCAGCCAAGATCTTGGGCATGAGCAGTTCTTC. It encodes CASSQDLGHEQFF.